This entry concerns a single TCR beta chain. This clonotype appeared a single time. Its specific antigen is unknown. This clone may be a read error of a much larger clone one base away. The method was PCR. Sequencing was performed on an Illumina HiSeq 2500. To normalize quantification of the TCRbeta repertoire, the TCR libraries were built with molecular barcoding that relied on unique molecular identifiers. Using fastp trimming at Q25 and MiXCR clonotype assembly, TCRdb reanalyzed the public sequencing data and kept in-frame beta chains. Rows are unified per CDR3 protein, each entry keeping the most common DNA and genes. The sample contains about 870,000 distinct CDR3 sequences, roughly 15% of them found a single time. The top ten hold around 5% of the sample. The CDR3 spans 18 residues, from the cysteine through the phenylalanine. The sequence is cut down to CDR3 DNA, 54 bases in frame from base 1.

Per the publication, the treatment or condition label means: allogeneic hematopoietic cell transplantation with graft depleted of TCRalphabeta T cells and CD19 B cells. Transplant recipients were children who received TCRalphabeta/CD19-depleted allogeneic hematopoietic cell grafts. These data originate in a study of T-cell reconstitution after alpha-beta-depleted transplantation in children (dated by TCRdb to about 2016). About the study as a whole: Using TCR repertoire profiling, the study followed T-cell immune reconstitution in a quantitative way in children after TCRalphabeta/CD19-depleted allogeneic hematopoietic cell transplantation.

The full study reports these points: The apparently early recovery of alphabetaT-cell counts about two months after transplant reportedly depended on only several hundred rapidly expanded clones that came from non-depleted graft cells. In some patients, the high TCRbeta diversity seen at day 60 was put down to recipient T cells and intrathymic progenitors that had survived conditioning. The frequencies of hyperexpanded clones fell over the following months, and after one year, T-cell counts and TCRbeta diversity were mostly attributed to newly produced T cells.

This TCR derives from a male patient younger than 18 who had a stem cell transplant for acute lymphoblastic leukemia, so the T cells may come from the graft donor. This receptor chain uses TRBV12-3 or TRBV12-4 and TRBJ2-7, with the D segment possibly TRBD1 or TRBD2, each aligning over 5 bases. The specimen comprised PBMCs, mostly from graft donor cells, sampled 360 days after TCRalphabeta/CD19-depleted stem cell transplant. The DNA is as follows: TGTGCCAGCTGTTTAAAAGGGGTGGGGACGCGCCTAGTCCACGAGCAGTACTTC. It encodes CASCLKGVGTRLVHEQYF.